Shown below are 29 T cell receptor beta chains from a single sample sequenced in a study of T cells in Graves' hyperthyroidism and ophthalmopathy. Amplified regions were TCR beta CDR3 sequences from RNA transcripts. HTBI primers were employed in a first-round RT-PCR of the TCR CDR3. TCRdb fed the multiplex PCR reads into MiXCR, producing one record per CDR3 protein. The profile shows around 450,000 distinct CDR3 sequences, less than 20% of them singletons. Sequencing was performed on blood. These receptors all stem from a woman under 30 with Graves' hyperthyroidism.

Details on this clonotype: This may be a read error: a much more frequent sequence differs by one nucleotide. The CDR3 sequence is CVSSLARQNEKLFF. In DNA, the CDR3 is TGTGTCAGCAGTTTAGCGCGGCAGAATGAAAAACTGTTTTTT. The rearrangement links TRBV12-3 or TRBV12-4 to TRBJ1-4; no clear D gene. This CDR3 has 14 amino acids.

V is TRBV7-3 and J is TRBJ2-7; TRBD2 might be the D (7 bases). The CDR3 is 13 amino acids. Trimming took 5 bases from V and 7 from J, leaving 15 bases between them. Germline CDR1 reads SGHTA; CDR2 reads FQGTGA. The CDR3 DNA is TGTGCCAGCAGCCGCAAAGGGGGGGGGGAGCAGTACTTC. The encoded protein is CASSRKGGGEQYF.

The sample holds a few counts of this clonotype. This chain connects TRBV9 to TRBJ1-6; 7 nucleotides line up with TRBD1. The CDR3 covers 16 residues. The germline gives CDR1 SGDLS, CDR2 YYNGEE. Germline trimming cut 4 bases from V and 2 bases from J; bases unmatched to any gene: 6. CDR3 bases: TGTGCCAGCAGCCCGACAGGGACACCCTATAATTCACCCCTCCACTTT. It is translated as CASSPTGTPYNSPLHF.

CDR3 amino acids: CSVGGVSGGSTDTQYF. DNA for the CDR3: TGCAGCGTTGGTGGAGTTAGCGGGGGGAGCACAGATACGCAGTATTTT. The rearrangement uses TRBV29-1 and TRBJ2-3; 10 positions match TRBD2. Per germline, CDR1 SQVTM and CDR2 ANQGSEA. The CDR3 has 16 amino acids. Trimming at V came to 4 bases and at J to 0 bases, leaving 7 bases not matched to a gene.

This clonotype was recorded once. A much bigger clone sits one base away, suggesting this may be a read error. The rearrangement uses TRBV7-8 and TRBJ2-2; perhaps TRBD1 as D (6 bases). CDR3 length equals 17 residues. CDR1 is SGHVS and CDR2 is FQNEAQ in the germline V gene. CDR3 in DNA: TGTGCCTGCAGCTTGCCCCGGACAGTAGCCCGCTACGGGGAGCTGTTTTTT. It codes for CACSLPRTVARYGELFF. Together with reference TRBV7-8 and TRBJ2-2, the CDR3 gives the full variable domain: GAGVSQSPRYKVAKRGQDVALRCDPISGHVSLFWYQQALGQGPEFLTYFQNEAQLDKSGLPSDRFFAERPEGSVSTLKIQRTQQEDSAVYLCACSLPRTVARYGELFFGEGSRLTVL.

In its sample, this clonotype was seen many times. The chain has TRBV7-2 and TRBJ2-5; D unresolved. V lost 3 bases to trimming and J lost 7 bases, with 12 bases between them. CDR1 SGHTA and CDR2 FQGNSA come from the germline V gene. This CDR3 is built from 13 residues. CDR3 nucleotide sequence: TGTGCCAGCAGCTTGGGTTCGGTGGGGACCCAGTACTTC. Encoded protein: CASSLGSVGTQYF.

A note on this clonotype: A read error may be the cause here, since a much bigger clone is one base away. The CDR3 carries no conserved terminal phenylalanine or tryptophan, so it likely arises from a read error. The chain combines TRBV6-2 or TRBV6-3 with TRBJ1-1; D is undetermined. CDR1 and CDR2 (germline): MNHEY, SVGEGT. V was shortened by 4 bases and J by 4 bases, with 19 bases between the two germline ends. The CDR3 is made up of 16 amino acids. The CDR3 sequence is CASSLGDTLRSTEAFI. The DNA for the CDR3 is TGTGCCAGCAGTTTAGGAGACACCCTCAGGAGCACTGAAGCTTTCATT.

Many counts were recorded for this clonotype. This chain uses TRBV7-3 with TRBJ1-1; D remains unclear. This CDR3 has 15 residues. Germline CDR1 and CDR2: SGHTA and FQGTGA. V was clipped by 0 bases and J by 4 bases, with 12 bases between them. The DNA of the CDR3 is TGTGCCAGCAGCTTAACTCGGCAGATGGGCACTGAAGCTTTCTTT. It encodes CASSLTRQMGTEAFF.

This chain connects TRBV7-2 to TRBJ2-6; D ambiguous. Deletions cut 5 bases from V and 0 bases from J, with 11 bases between. Germline-derived CDR1 and CDR2 are SGHTA and FQGNSA. CDR3 size: 16 residues. CDR3 loop: CASSQAQTSGANVLTF. The CDR3 DNA reads as TGTGCCAGCAGCCAAGCTCAGACCTCTGGGGCCAACGTCCTGACTTTC.

In this sample, this clonotype turned up many times. V gene TRBV5-5 combines with J gene TRBJ2-7; D is undetermined. There are 15 residues in the CDR3. Germline CDR1 and CDR2: SGHKS and YYEKEE (reference sequence). Deletions cut 4 bases from V and 3 bases from J, with 17 bases between. As DNA, the CDR3 is TGTGCCAGCAGCGAAAGACCTGGGCCCAGCTACGAGCAGTACTTC. This encodes CASSERPGPSYEQYF.

This clonotype was observed a few times. The rearrangement joins TRBV6-2 or TRBV6-3 to TRBJ1-1; tentative D call: TRBD1 (6 bases). The CDR3 runs 16 residues. V lost 0 bases and J 1 base, leaving 12 bases between the germline ends. Per germline, CDR1 MNHEY and CDR2 SVGEGT. Here the CDR3 reads CASSYSRRQENTEAFF. The CDR3 DNA sequence: TGTGCCAGCAGTTACTCGAGACGACAGGAGAACACTGAAGCTTTCTTT.

The V gene is TRBV12-3 or TRBV12-4, the J gene TRBJ2-7; TRBD1 matches 11 bases. CDR3 length equals 15 residues. Trimming cost V 6 bases and J 3 bases; bases outside gene matches: 7. The CDR3 is CASSRSGTGGYEQYF. The CDR3 nucleotides read TGTGCCAGCAGCCGCTCCGGGACAGGGGGCTACGAGCAGTACTTC.

This clonotype was detected only a few times. The rearrangement uses TRBV12-3 or TRBV12-4 and TRBJ1-2; no definite D call. Trimming pared 8 bases from V and 2 bases from J, leaving 6 bases between. The CDR3 contains 11 residues. DNA of the CDR3: TGTGCCAGCTCCTTAAACTATGGCTACACCTTC. It translates to CASSLNYGYTF.

The chain carries TRBV4-2 and TRBJ2-1; 14 bases match TRBD2. The CDR3 spans 20 residues. CDR1 is LGHNA, CDR2 YNFKEQ, per germline. V gave up 1 base and J gave up 5 bases; unmatched junction bases: 13. The DNA of the CDR3 is TGTGCCAGCAGCCAAGGGAGGCGACTAGCGGGGGGGTCGCCGAACAATGAGCAGTTCTTC. Amino acid sequence: CASSQGRRLAGGSPNNEQFF.

This chain uses TRBV5-1 with TRBJ2-2, with D perhaps assigned TRBD1 or TRBD2 (5 bases each). The CDR3 length is 16 residues. V dropped 0 bases and J dropped 4 bases, with 13 bases sitting between them. In germline, CDR1 is SGHRS, CDR2 YFSETQ. This CDR3 reads CASSLGGSGGTGELFF. The CDR3 DNA follows: TGCGCCAGCAGCTTGGGTGGAAGTGGGGGCACCGGGGAGCTGTTTTTT.

There are a few counts of this clonotype. The chain links TRBV9 to TRBJ1-6; D is unresolved. The CDR3 runs to 14 residues. V lost 0 bases, J lost 5 bases, and 6 bases lay in between. CDR1 and CDR2 (germline): SGDLS, YYNGEE. CDR3 DNA: TGTGCCAGCAGCGTAGCCGCGAATAATTCACCCCTCCACTTT. Protein sequence: CASSVAANNSPLHF. Full variable domain (outside the CDR3, taken from reference TRBV9 and TRBJ1-6): DSGVTQTPKHLITATGQRVTLRCSPRSGDLSVYWYQQSLDQGLQFLIQYYNGEERAKGNILERFSAQQFPDLHSELNLSSLELGDSALYFCASSVAANNSPLHFGNGTRLTVT.

The sample holds a few counts of this clonotype. The chain's CDR3 is CASSFGQGAPGYTF. The CDR3 coding sequence is TGTGCCAGCAGTTTCGGACAGGGGGCGCCTGGCTACACCTTC. The rearrangement joins TRBV27 to TRBJ1-2; 11 nucleotides line up with TRBD1. The CDR3 totals 14 residues. V lost 3 bases to trimming and J lost 7 bases; unmatched junction nucleotides: 4. Germline CDR1 is MNHEY and CDR2 is SMNVEV (reference sequence).

This clonotype showed up many times. This chain connects TRBV7-9 to TRBJ2-3, with a weak D call TRBD1 (6 bases). CDR3 length equals 15 residues. Trimming stripped 8 bases from V and 0 bases from J, with 15 bases between. Germline assignment: CDR1 SEHNR and CDR2 FQNEAQ (reference sequence). The CDR3 coding sequence is TGTGCCAGCGGACAGAGTGGGGCCAGCACAGATACGCAGTATTTT. This sequence encodes CASGQSGASTDTQYF.

This clonotype has ten or more counts. The chain couples TRBV6-1 to TRBJ2-3; no reliable D call. The V and J ends lost 5 bases and 2 bases respectively, with 23 bases between them. This CDR3 is 18 amino acids long. The germline gives CDR1 MNHNS, CDR2 SASEGT. CDR3 region: CASSWPQRRAGPTDTQYF. The CDR3 DNA reads as TGTGCCAGCAGTTGGCCTCAGAGACGTGCTGGTCCCACAGATACGCAGTATTTT.

This clonotype was counted at least ten times. This rearrangement joins TRBV28 to TRBJ2-5, with a possible D match to TRBD1 (6 bases). V was cut by 3 bases and J by 2 bases, with 10 bases left in between. Germline V gene sequence: CDR1 MDHEN, CDR2 SYDVKM. This CDR3 region has 14 residues. In nucleotides, the CDR3 is TGTGCCAGCAGTTTTTTTGGACAGCAAGAGACCCAGTACTTC. As protein: CASSFFGQQETQYF.

On this clonotype itself: Possible read error: a much larger clone is one base away. The CDR3 bases are TGCAGTGCCACTCCTCGCGGCGAAGTAGCAGGGGAGACCCAGTTCTTC. Amino acids: CSATPRGEVAGETQFF. This rearrangement joins TRBV20-1 to TRBJ2-1; TRBD1 might be the D (6 bases). The CDR3 contains 16 residues. The ends were cut back, 6 bases at V and 13 bases at J, with 31 bases in the middle. Germline CDR1 is DFQATT and CDR2 is SNEGSKA (reference sequence).

The chain links TRBV20-1 to TRBJ2-7; 7 bases are a match to TRBD1. The germline CDR1 and CDR2 sequences are DFQATT and SNEGSKA (reference sequence). CDR3 length equals 11 residues. CDR3 in amino acids: CSPLGGFEQYF. In DNA form, the CDR3 reads TGCAGCCCTCTAGGGGGCTTCGAGCAGTACTTC.

The sample holds many counts of this clonotype. The chain couples TRBV6-5 to TRBJ2-1; 7 bases are a match to TRBD2. J was trimmed by 4 bases and V by 2 bases; bases with no gene match: 5. This CDR3 spans 15 amino acids. The germline gives CDR1 MNHEY, CDR2 SVGAGI. Here the CDR3 reads CASSYAGVSYNEQFF. The CDR3 bases are TGTGCCAGCAGTTACGCGGGAGTGTCTTACAATGAGCAGTTCTTC.

This clonotype showed up just a few times. The V and J genes are TRBV16 and TRBJ2-7; TRBD2 is a possible D gene (7 bases). Trimming shortened V by 4 bases and J by 6 bases, and 13 bases separated the two germline ends. The germline CDR1 and CDR2 sequences are KGHSY and FQNENV. The CDR3 is 13 amino acids. The CDR3 protein is CASSPARGGEQYF. The DNA for the CDR3 is TGTGCCAGCAGCCCGGCGAGGGGGGGCGAGCAGTACTTC. Drawing the rest from reference TRBV16 and TRBJ2-7, the complete variable domain is GEEVAQTPKHLVRGEGQKAKLYCAPIKGHSYVFWYQQVLKNEFKFLISFQNENVFDETGMPKERFSAKCLPNSPCSLEIQATKLEDSAVYFCASSPARGGEQYFGPGTRLTVT.

In its sample, this clonotype was seen a few times. The rearrangement links TRBV9 to TRBJ2-7, with D possibly matching TRBD2 (6 bases). Germline-derived CDR1 and CDR2 are SGDLS and YYNGEE. V was clipped by 4 bases and J by 4 bases, with 12 bases between them. The CDR3 covers 13 residues. The CDR3 DNA is TGTGCCAGCAGCCCCCACGGGAGTTACGAGCAGTACTTC. Residues: CASSPHGSYEQYF.

For this clonotype: A read error may account for a junction end that differs from germline. The gene calls are TRBV28 and TRBJ2-5; 11 bases match TRBD1. Germline assignment: CDR1 MDHEN and CDR2 SYDVKM. The CDR3 covers 13 residues. The CDR3, as DNA: TGTGCCAGCAGTTTATGGAGGACAGGGGGCGTAGACTTC. Amino acid sequence: CASSLWRTGGVDF. Combining the CDR3 with reference TRBV28 and TRBJ2-5 gives the whole variable domain DVKVTQSSRYLVKRTGEKVFLECVQDMDHENMFWYRQDPGLGLRLIYFSYDVKMKEKGDIPEGYSVSREKKERFSLILESASTNQTSMYLCASSLWRTGGVDFGPGTRLLVL.

Ten or more counts support this clonotype. The V call is TRBV5-1, the J call TRBJ1-2, with 9 positions matching TRBD1. This CDR3 is 15 amino acids long. Trimming removed 4 bases from V and 3 bases from J; junction bases left unmatched: 7. CDR1 and CDR2 from the germline V gene are SGHRS and YFSETQ. CDR3: CASSGTTGGDYGYTF. CDR3 DNA: TGCGCCAGCAGCGGAACGACAGGGGGTGACTATGGCTACACCTTC.

This clonotype was detected only a few times. The chain employs TRBV29-1 and TRBJ2-3; 10 nucleotides agree with TRBD2. The CDR3 length is 15 residues. V gave up 4 bases and J gave up 0 bases; unmatched junction bases: 4. Per the germline V gene, CDR1 is SQVTM and CDR2 is ANQGSEA. The chain's CDR3 is CSVARTSGSTDTQYF. The CDR3 nucleotides read TGCAGCGTTGCACGGACTAGCGGAAGCACAGATACGCAGTATTTT.

The gene calls are TRBV28 and TRBJ2-1, with 12 bases that match TRBD2. CDR3 length: 17 amino acids. The junction had 9 bases not matched to a gene; V was cut back by 7 bases and J by 2 bases. CDR1 and CDR2 (germline): MDHEN, SYDVKM. In DNA form, the CDR3 reads TGTGCCAGCAACACCGGGACTAGCGGGTATCCCTACAATGAGCAGTTCTTC. This translates into CASNTGTSGYPYNEQFF.